This record looks at one TCR beta chain sequence and its context. The antigen it binds to is not known. No much larger clone is present one base from it, and per-base qualities are unavailable. Collaborating institutions collected whole blood in K2EDTA tubes following their own protocols. Collaborator samples were shipped for TCRbeta analysis as frozen whole blood, isolated PBMCs, or DNA extracted from either sample type. The sample belongs to a study of blood T cell repertoires in COVID-19 (dated by TCRdb to about 2020). Background on the whole study: Samples from collaborators originated in the United States, Italy and Spain and spanned both the acute and convalescent phases of COVID-19. The repertoires were released in a freely available public database intended as a resource for research on the immune response to SARS-CoV-2. Samples were obtained from the ongoing ImmuneRACE study (first 160 participants) and from 1,254 subjects provided by 6 global collaborators. The material from the prospective study consisted of cDNA or gDNA derived from T cells, B-cell-depleted T cells, or PBMCs. Nearly every sample came with metadata listing a de-identified subject ID, COVID-19 status, age in years and sex. Deeply sampled blood TCRbeta repertoires from subjects exposed to, actively infected with, or recovered from COVID-19 were included in the dataset. Where available, HLA class I and class II types were taken from metadata supplied by the sample provider and were not determined by assay-based typing.

V sheds 4 bases and J sheds 6 bases, leaving 18 bases between their ends. Inclusive of the bounding cysteine and phenylalanine, the CDR3 is 15 residues long. CDR3 DNA only is kept here, 45 bases in frame from base 1. As encoded in the germline V gene, CDR1 is SGHAT while CDR2 is FQNNGV. The investigation overall reported the following: The quantity of clinical and demographic metadata differed by source and by participant and was supplied without curation.

TCRbeta CDR3 regions were amplified from genomic DNA by means of the immunoSEQ Assay, a bias-controlled multiplex PCR. The original pipeline was this. The number of nucleated cells in each sample was estimated by amplification of reference gene primers within the assay. To quantify the absolute abundance of each unique TCRbeta CDR3 rearrangement, sequence reads were collapsed and filtered. For each sample, productive Simpson clonality was calculated by taking the square root of Simpson's diversity index across productive rearrangements. TCRdb took over this immuneACCESS table, retaining in-frame rearrangements with V and J assigned. Such tables are incomplete; in checked studies, under half of the missing clones stem from an unresolved V gene, and the remainder is unexplained. The V and J calls and clone size were taken over from that table, and D and trimming were inferred from the DNA. In this sample the table shows over 400,000 clones, about nine tenths of which occur a single time. Over 1.1% of the sample comes from the top ten.

The V gene is TRBV11-2 and the J gene is TRBJ1-1, with the identity of the D gene unclear. The TCR originated in a woman younger than 45 with active or convalescent COVID-19. The sequencing sample was made of peripheral blood. This receptor has the CDR3 CASSSKNGQVAEAFF. Read as DNA, the sequence is TGTGCCAGCAGCTCAAAAAACGGCCAGGTAGCTGAAGCTTTCTTT.